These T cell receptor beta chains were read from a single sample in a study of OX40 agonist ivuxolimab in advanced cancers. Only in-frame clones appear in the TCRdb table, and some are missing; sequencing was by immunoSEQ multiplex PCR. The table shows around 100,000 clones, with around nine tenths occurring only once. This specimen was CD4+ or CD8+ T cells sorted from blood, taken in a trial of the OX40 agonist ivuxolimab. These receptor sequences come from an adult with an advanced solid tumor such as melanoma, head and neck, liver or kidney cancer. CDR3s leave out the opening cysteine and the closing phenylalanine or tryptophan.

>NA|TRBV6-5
ASSTLYEQY
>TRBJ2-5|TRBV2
ATGQIQETQY
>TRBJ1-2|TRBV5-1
ASSYLHGNNYGYT
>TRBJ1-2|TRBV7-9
ASSLEGPGYGYT
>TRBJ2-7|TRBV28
ASRSPDEQY
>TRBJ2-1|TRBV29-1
SVVRGGNEQF
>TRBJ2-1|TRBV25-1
ASSRDWILNEQF
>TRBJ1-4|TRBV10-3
AIRGVSNEKLF
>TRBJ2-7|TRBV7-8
ASSFGTSGSLSGEQY
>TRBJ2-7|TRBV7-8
ASSLRRQTSSEQY
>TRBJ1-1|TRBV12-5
ASGVEGRNTEAF
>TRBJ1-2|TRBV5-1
ASSLGSGQGGYT
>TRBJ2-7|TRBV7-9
ASSHRSDIYEQY
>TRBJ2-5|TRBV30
AWSVKGVEETQY
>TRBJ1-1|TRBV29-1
SVVRGGTEAF
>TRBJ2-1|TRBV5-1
ASRLAGVSYNEQF
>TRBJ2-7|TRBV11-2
ASSTRTVVEQY
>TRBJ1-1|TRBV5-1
ASSSAGQNTEAF
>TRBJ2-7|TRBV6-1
ASSEARRLSYEQY
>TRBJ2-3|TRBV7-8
ASSLELGGYWTDTQY
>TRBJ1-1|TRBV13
ASSPRQGANTEAF
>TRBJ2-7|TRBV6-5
ASRQSLAGSYEQY
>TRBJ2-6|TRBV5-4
ASSLAWGSGANVLT
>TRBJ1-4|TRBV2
ASGPEGRGPF
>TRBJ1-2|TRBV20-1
SASGGALYS
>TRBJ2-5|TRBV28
ASSKQGTQETQY
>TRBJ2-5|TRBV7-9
ASSLVWGIIRETQY
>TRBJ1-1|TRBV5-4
ASSLAGVRMNTEAF
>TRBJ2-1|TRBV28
ASSLVNEQF
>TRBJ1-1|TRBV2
ASSPGPANTEAF
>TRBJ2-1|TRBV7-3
ASSTGASYNEQF
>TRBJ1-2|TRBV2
ASRGVGQGLSGYT
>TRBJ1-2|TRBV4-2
ASSQDLQGDYGYT
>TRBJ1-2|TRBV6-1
ASSLRDRQNYGYT
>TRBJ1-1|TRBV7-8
ASSFRPLTGSNTEAF
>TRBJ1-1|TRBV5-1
ASSAVVNTEAF
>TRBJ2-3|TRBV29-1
SVQQRDLADTQY
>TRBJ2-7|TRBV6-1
ASKSGGAWYEQY
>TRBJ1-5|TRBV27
ASSLLGQYSNQPQH
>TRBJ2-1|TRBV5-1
ASSLAGASYNEQF
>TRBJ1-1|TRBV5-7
ASSLGVASGTEAF
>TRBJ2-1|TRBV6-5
ASSSQGRGPHNEQF
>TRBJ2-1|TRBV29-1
SVDRGSNEQF
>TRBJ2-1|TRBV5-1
ASSLGGSINEQF
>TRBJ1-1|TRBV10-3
AISEGTEAF
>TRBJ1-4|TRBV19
ASSTSRTGNEKLF
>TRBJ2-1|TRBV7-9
ASSYPREASGKPYNEQF
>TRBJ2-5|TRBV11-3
ASSFNTGGFETQY
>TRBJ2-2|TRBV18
ASSLDRNTGELF
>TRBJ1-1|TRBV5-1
ASSPRTGNTEAF
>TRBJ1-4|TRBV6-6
ASRHKEKLF
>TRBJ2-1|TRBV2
ASRETGGAYNEQF
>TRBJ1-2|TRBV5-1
ASSLGDRANYGYT
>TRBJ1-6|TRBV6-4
ASSEGQGNSPLH
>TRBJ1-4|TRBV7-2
ASSLDGQGDEKLF